Described below is a single T cell receptor beta chain sequence and its context. Its target is not known. An end of the junction does not agree with germline; a read error may underlie this. TCRdb re-called the 5' RACE reads through MiXCR, storing one row per CDR3 protein. Of about 360,000 distinct CDR3 sequences in the sample, about 15% were seen once. The CDR3 length is 16 residues. The germline V gene encodes CDR1 SGHTA and CDR2 FQGNSA. The data derive from a study of T-cell memory formation after mild COVID-19. Turning to the study itself: Largely donor-specific sequence clusters came from a couple of donors. Findings of the study overall: A second wave expanding day 15 to 37 was CD4+-biased; contracting clones were balanced. Memory cells collected pre-infection included some clones that later responded, suggesting cross-reactive memory joined. The second-wave clones peaking on day 37 were not confirmed as SARS-CoV-2-specific.

The sequencing input was PBMCs or a T cell subset sorted from them (not recorded which). This clonotype was obtained from a man younger than 35 who had mild COVID-19 (a few samples of this study predate the infection). Cell type and time point are not known. This chain joins TRBV7-2 and TRBJ2-3, with 12 bases aligning to TRBD2. Here the CDR3 reads CASSFTTSGGMDTLYF. CDR3 nucleotides: TGTGCCAGCAGCTTTACGACTAGCGGGGGAATGGATACGCTGTATTTT.